A single T cell receptor beta chain is shown here with its context. Its antigen is unidentified. The sample is drawn from a study of cytomegalovirus exposure and HLA in healthy donors. Germline CDR1 MNHEY, CDR2 SMNVEV (reference sequence). The V end was cut by 7 bases, the J end by 0 bases, with 17 bases between. The CDR3 runs to 16 residues. The study's findings and limits: One variant, a missense change in DCLRE1C, was linked in a later analysis to TCR beta V- and J-gene trimming.

Researchers ran the PCR with 60 Vbeta and 13 Jbeta primers. Produced via immunoSEQ multiplex PCR; TCRdb's table is partial and in-frame only. The sample yields a few hundred thousand clones, approximately 78% seen once. The gene calls are TRBV27 and TRBJ2-3; D might be TRBD2 (5 bases). This TCR derives from a man aged 25 to 45 in good health and CMV-seronegative. Source material: PBMCs. The CDR3 is CASKLYGEISTDTQYF. DNA of the CDR3: TGTGCCAGCAAACTCTACGGGGAAATTAGCACAGATACGCAGTATTTT.